A single sample is the source of the 27 T cell receptor beta chains below, sequenced in a study of blood T cells in healthy people across ages. Alongside a J-beta primer mix, a sample-barcoded 5' primer served in a second PCR lasting roughly 6 to 11 cycles. TCRdb reprocessed the 5' RACE reads via MiXCR and lists one record per CDR3 protein. This sample yields some 1.8 million distinct CDR3 sequences, of which about two fifths are seen a single time; about 21% belongs to the top ten. Material: blood. Source of these receptors: a human donor in good health.

This clonotype was seen only a few times. The chain carries TRBV20-1 and TRBJ2-1; 9 nucleotides agree with TRBD2. V lost 0 bases to trimming and J lost 4 bases; unmatched junction nucleotides: 10. The germline CDR1 and CDR2 sequences are DFQATT and SNEGSKA (reference sequence). The CDR3 loop spans 17 amino acids. The CDR3 sequence is CSARDRGGGAKYNEQFF. DNA for the CDR3: TGCAGTGCTAGAGATCGTGGCGGGGGGGCCAAGTACAATGAGCAGTTCTTC.

This chain links TRBV5-4 with TRBJ1-1; 7 nucleotides agree with TRBD1. The CDR3 runs to 14 residues. Germline lookup yields CDR1 SGHNT and CDR2 YYREEE (reference sequence). V gave up 3 bases and J gave up 5 bases; unmatched junction bases: 7. In nucleotides, the CDR3 is TGTGCCAGCAGCTCGGGACAGCGAACGACTGAAGCTTTCTTT. Translation: CASSSGQRTTEAFF.

This clonotype was picked up a small number of times. The V call is TRBV6-5, the J call TRBJ2-5; 9 positions agree with TRBD1. Per the germline V gene, CDR1 is MNHEY and CDR2 is SVGAGI. J lost 4 bases, V lost 1 base, and 1 base had no gene match. The CDR3 sequence is 14 residues long. This CDR3 reads CASSYLGQGETQYF. The CDR3 DNA reads as TGTGCCAGCAGTTACTTGGGACAGGGAGAGACCCAGTACTTC.

This clonotype was seen more than once but under ten times. The chain employs TRBV6-2 or TRBV6-3 and TRBJ1-1; 12 bases agree with TRBD1. There are 18 residues in the CDR3. With V trimmed by 2 bases and J by 5 bases, 12 bases remained unmatched. CDR1 MNHEY and CDR2 SVGEGT come from the germline V gene. In nucleotides, the CDR3 is TGTGCCAGCAGTTACCCCCCGGGGACAGGGGGCGCGTATACTGAAGCTTTCTTT. Translating gives CASSYPPGTGGAYTEAFF.

This clonotype showed up just a few times. The J gene is TRBJ2-5, the V gene TRBV10-3, with D tentatively TRBD1 or TRBD2 (6 bases each). The CDR3 runs to 16 residues. V was trimmed by 4 bases and J by 5 bases, leaving 20 bases between them. Germline loops: CDR1 ENHRY, CDR2 SYGVKD. In DNA form, the CDR3 reads TGTGCCATCAGTGTTGAGGGGGAGGCCCCCGGGGAGACCCAGTACTTC. This sequence encodes CAISVEGEAPGETQYF.

This rearrangement joins TRBV7-2 to TRBJ1-1, with 8 bases lining up with TRBD1. The ends lost 5 bases at V and 7 bases at J; junction bases unmatched: 9. Germline values: CDR1 SGHTA, CDR2 FQGNSA. The CDR3 is made up of 14 amino acids. The CDR3 DNA sequence: TGTGCCAGCAGCACACAGGGGGGACAAGTTGAAGCTTTCTTT. Amino acid sequence: CASSTQGGQVEAFF.

This chain uses TRBV11-1 with TRBJ2-4; no clear D gene. The DNA end is more similar to TRBJ2-5, so the J call may be wrong. The CDR3 runs to 15 residues. Per germline, CDR1 SGHAT and CDR2 FQDESV (reference sequence). CDR3 DNA sequence: TGTGCCAGCAGCTTAAGTCCACTCGCTCGCCAGACCCAGTACTTC. Its translation is CASSLSPLARQTQYF.

The chain couples TRBV9 to TRBJ1-2; D uncertain. Germline-derived CDR1 and CDR2 are SGDLS and YYNGEE. Between the trimmed V and J ends, which lost 4 bases and 3 bases, there was a span of 16 bases. The CDR3 has 15 amino acids. The CDR3 reads CASSPRGGAHYGYTF. The CDR3 DNA is TGTGCCAGCAGCCCTCGTGGAGGCGCCCACTATGGCTACACCTTC.

The CDR3 spells CAISNTGATDTQYF. The CDR3 DNA is TGTGCCATCAGTAACACGGGAGCCACAGATACGCAGTATTTT. The genes are TRBV10-3 and TRBJ2-3, with D possibly TRBD2 on 6 matching bases. The V gene's germline CDR1 is ENHRY and CDR2 SYGVKD. The CDR3 loop spans 14 amino acids. Trimming took off 5 bases at V and 2 bases at J, with 11 bases between the two ends.

The chain links TRBV5-1 to TRBJ2-1; 7 bases map to TRBD1. This CDR3 region has 18 residues. V dropped 4 bases and J dropped 3; count of bases not matched to a gene: 16. Looked up from germline, CDR1 is SGHRS and CDR2 is YFSETQ. CDR3 in DNA: TGCGCCAGCAGCCCGGTCATGGCCAACAGGGGTATCTACAATGAGCAGTTCTTC. Translation gives CASSPVMANRGIYNEQFF.

The DNA of the CDR3 is TGCAGCGTTGAAACAACTAATGAAAAACTGTTTTTT. It codes for CSVETTNEKLFF. The chain is built from TRBV29-1 and TRBJ1-4; unclear D gene. Germline CDR1 is SQVTM and CDR2 is ANQGSEA. The V end was cut by 2 bases, the J end by 0 bases, with 1 base between. The CDR3 loop spans 12 amino acids.

The chain has TRBV6-5 and TRBJ1-2; 10 bases match TRBD1. The CDR3 covers 15 residues. V dropped 2 bases and J dropped 9; count of bases not matched to a gene: 9. Germline loops: CDR1 MNHEY, CDR2 SVGAGI. The DNA for the CDR3 is TGTGCCAGCAGTTACGAAAGGACAGGGGGTCGGAGCTACACCTTC. Encoded protein: CASSYERTGGRSYTF.

This clonotype turned up a few times. V and J are TRBV20-1 and TRBJ2-1; 7 nucleotides line up with TRBD1. In germline, CDR1 is DFQATT, CDR2 SNEGSKA (reference sequence). The length of the CDR3 is 14 residues. Unmatched junction bases numbered 9, after V lost 6 bases and J lost 4 bases. CDR3 sequence reads: CSATAPGQYNEQFF. In DNA, the CDR3 is TGCAGTGCAACTGCTCCGGGACAGTACAATGAGCAGTTCTTC.

V is TRBV7-8 and J is TRBJ1-2; D uncertain. The CDR3 length is 13 residues. Germline V lookup: CDR1 SGHVS, CDR2 FQNEAQ. V shed 3 bases and J shed 8 bases, with 13 bases lying between them. The CDR3 reads CASSFGLGGGYTF. Here the CDR3 DNA reads TGTGCCAGCAGCTTCGGTCTGGGTGGCGGCTACACCTTC.

V usage is TRBV7-2 and J usage is TRBJ2-7, with TRBD2 matching over 7 bases. Looked up from germline, CDR1 is SGHTA and CDR2 is FQGNSA. V lost 5 bases to trimming and J lost 4 bases; unmatched junction nucleotides: 11. The CDR3 loop spans 15 amino acids. The CDR3, as DNA: TGTGCCAGCAGCCCCGTTTCGACGGGGGGATACGAGCAGTACTTC. The encoded protein is CASSPVSTGGYEQYF.

This clonotype showed up many times. The CDR3 region has the DNA TGTGCCAGCAGCTTTATAGGACAAGAGACCCAGTACTTC. It yields the protein CASSFIGQETQYF. The V call is TRBV7-6, the J call TRBJ2-5; D uncertain. Trimming cost V 3 bases and J 2 bases, with 7 bases left between them. The CDR3 has 13 amino acids. Germline assignment: CDR1 SGHVS and CDR2 FNYEAQ.

This chain connects TRBV5-1 to TRBJ1-6; 7 bases are a match to TRBD1. This CDR3 has 16 residues. V lost 0 bases and J lost 14; bases outside the gene matches: 14. Germline V gene lookup returns CDR1 SGHRS and CDR2 YFSETQ. The CDR3 DNA sequence: TGCGCCAGCAGCTTGGGCATGGGACAGTCTCGTTCGTCCCTCCACTTT. It translates to CASSLGMGQSRSSLHF.

The chain has TRBV15 and TRBJ2-5, with D perhaps given as TRBD1 or TRBD2 (5 bases each). The V and J ends lost 4 bases and 7 bases respectively, with 22 bases between them. The CDR3 covers 16 residues. Per germline, CDR1 LNHNV and CDR2 YYDKDF (reference sequence). The CDR3 nucleotides read TGTGCCACCAGCACCCGGACCGGGACGGGGAAAGGGACCCAGTACTTC. As protein: CATSTRTGTGKGTQYF.

This chain joins TRBV7-6 and TRBJ2-5; possibly TRBD1 for D (5 bases). Trimming took off 1 base at V and 5 bases at J, with 14 bases between the two ends. This CDR3 comprises 15 residues. In germline, CDR1 is SGHVS, CDR2 FNYEAQ. CDR3 region: CASSLVTEPWETQYF. Written as DNA, the CDR3 is TGTGCCAGCAGCTTAGTGACAGAACCGTGGGAGACCCAGTACTTC.

The chain links TRBV2 to TRBJ1-2; TRBD1 aligns across 8 bases. CDR1 SNHLY and CDR2 FYNNEI come from the germline V gene. V shed 6 bases and J 7 bases; nucleotides not matched to a gene: 10. CDR3 length: 14 amino acids. CDR3 nucleotides: TGTGCCAGCAGACCGGACAGGGCTCTTTCTGGCTACACCTTC. Amino acid sequence: CASRPDRALSGYTF. Full variable domain (rest looked up from reference TRBV2 and TRBJ1-2): EPEVTQTPSHQVTQMGQEVILRCVPISNHLYFYWYRQILGQKVEFLVSFYNNEISEKSEIFDDQFSVERPDGSNFTLKIRSTKLEDSAMYFCASRPDRALSGYTFGSGTRLTVV.

This clonotype was found a few times. The chain combines TRBV5-5 with TRBJ1-2; D gene uncertain. Trimming cost V 4 bases and J 2 bases, with 12 bases left between them. The CDR3 runs to 14 residues. CDR1 is SGHKS, CDR2 YYEKEE, per germline (reference sequence). As DNA, the CDR3 is TGTGCCAGCAGCCCGAGGGTCAGCAACTATGGCTACACCTTC. Amino acids: CASSPRVSNYGYTF.

This clonotype appeared once. The V call is TRBV6-1, the J call TRBJ2-1; a weak D match, TRBD1 (6 bases). CDR1 is MNHNS, CDR2 SASEGT, per germline. The length of the CDR3 is 16 residues. The V and J ends lost 2 bases and 6 bases respectively, with 17 bases between them. The CDR3 DNA follows: TGTGCCAGCAGTGAAACTTTTTTTCAGGGGACCAATGAGCAGTTCTTC. Residues: CASSETFFQGTNEQFF.

This rearrangement joins TRBV6-5 to TRBJ2-5, with a tentative D call TRBD2 (7 bases). In germline, CDR1 is MNHEY, CDR2 SVGAGI. The CDR3 has 15 amino acids. The V end lost 2 bases, the J end lost 1 base, and 11 bases lay between the germline ends. In nucleotides, the CDR3 is TGTGCCAGCAGTTACCGGGGGGCCGTCCAAGAGACCCAGTACTTC. Amino acid sequence: CASSYRGAVQETQYF.

This clonotype occurred once. The chain recombines TRBV15 with TRBJ2-3; D remains unclear. Germline V lookup: CDR1 LNHNV, CDR2 YYDKDF (reference sequence). CDR3 size: 12 residues. V gave up 8 bases and J gave up 2 bases, with 8 bases separating them. CDR3 nucleotide sequence: TGTGCCACCGGGGATCCCACAGATACGCAGTATTTT. The encoded protein is CATGDPTDTQYF.

In its sample, this clonotype was seen a few times. The chain recombines TRBV6-5 with TRBJ2-1; 7 bases match TRBD2. V dropped 0 bases and J dropped 6; count of bases not matched to a gene: 11. The CDR3 contains 17 residues. Germline values: CDR1 MNHEY, CDR2 SVGAGI. The CDR3 sequence is CASSYSQTSHRGNEQFF. The CDR3 coding sequence is TGTGCCAGCAGTTACTCCCAGACTAGCCATCGTGGCAATGAGCAGTTCTTC.

V and J are TRBV4-3 and TRBJ2-7; 12 nucleotides agree with TRBD1. J was trimmed by 5 bases and V by 0 bases; bases with no gene match: 11. The germline gives CDR1 LGHNA, CDR2 YSLEER. The CDR3 is 18 residues long. The DNA of the CDR3 is TGCGCCAGCAGCCAAGATTACGGGGTAGGGACAGGGGGCGACGAGCAGTACTTC. It encodes CASSQDYGVGTGGDEQYF.

As to this clonotype: A much larger clone is a single base away; this may be a read error. The chain is built from TRBV29-1 and TRBJ2-7, with D unclear. Trimming cost V 8 bases and J 0 bases, with 11 bases left between them. The CDR3 loop spans 12 amino acids. CDR1 is SQVTM, CDR2 ANQGSEA, per germline. CDR3 DNA: TGCAGCATTAAAGTGAGCTCCTACGAGCAGTACTTC. It yields the protein CSIKVSSYEQYF.